The present T cell receptor (beta chain) was sequenced within a study of blood T cell repertoires in COVID-19. Turning to the study itself: Both acute and convalescent COVID-19 samples were obtained from the United States, Italy and Spain. From T cells, B-cell-depleted T cells, or PBMCs came the material, which was cDNA or gDNA.

Study processing details: Estimates of nucleated cell counts were drawn from the amplification of reference gene primers. The assay was immunoSEQ multiplex PCR, and TCRdb's table has in-frame clones only and misses some. That table furnishes V, J and clone size, whereas the DNA furnished D and trimming. The repertoire holds 55,000 to 75,000 clones, around 79% seen once, with around 21% in the top ten. This CDR3 has 15 residues. Trimming left V 3 bases short and J 4 bases short, with 10 bases between. Germline-derived CDR1 and CDR2 are MNHNS and SASEGT. The J gene is TRBJ1-6, the V gene TRBV6-1; D may be TRBD1 (6 bases). Sequencing input: peripheral blood. This receptor was obtained from a man aged 60 to 69 with acute or convalescent COVID-19. The chain's CDR3 is CASSDLTGYNSPLHF. Written as DNA, the CDR3 is TGTGCCAGCAGTGATTTGACAGGATATAATTCACCCCTCCACTTT.